The 27 T cell receptor beta chains below all came from one sample that was sequenced in a study of blood T cell repertoires in COVID-19. Assay used: immunoSEQ multiplex PCR; TCRdb lists only in-frame clones, some missing. The data hold about 310,000 clones, with roughly 89% observed a single time. The sequenced material came from PBMCs or T cells enriched from blood (not recorded which). Every receptor here comes from a man aged 55 to 70 who had recovered from COVID-19.

The rearrangement uses TRBV5-1 and TRBJ2-7; no clear D gene. V was pared by 4 bases and J by 1 base, with 12 bases between. The CDR3 covers 14 residues. The germline V gene has CDR1 SGHRS and CDR2 YFSETQ. The CDR3 bases are TGCGCCAGCAGCCTAACGCCCGGGTCCTACGAGCAGTACTTC. It specifies CASSLTPGSYEQYF.

The gene calls are TRBV30 and TRBJ2-3, with D tentatively TRBD2 (6 bases). The germline CDR1 and CDR2 sequences are GTSNPN and SVGIG (reference sequence). Trimming shortened V by 3 bases and J by 2 bases, and 18 bases separated the two germline ends. The CDR3 has 16 residues. In DNA, the CDR3 is TGTGCCTGGAGGGGTCAGGAACGGGGGAACACAGATACGCAGTATTTT. Translated: CAWRGQERGNTDTQYF.

The CDR3 spells CASSPRSVRSSGSPHEQFF. The CDR3 bases are TGTGCCAGCAGTCCGAGGTCTGTCCGTTCTAGCGGGAGTCCCCATGAGCAGTTCTTC. The rearrangement uses TRBV6-6 and TRBJ2-1; 10 positions match TRBD2. CDR3 length: 19 amino acids. V was clipped by 5 bases and J by 8 bases; unmatched bases: 21. Germline-derived CDR1 and CDR2 are MNHNY and SVGAGI (reference sequence).

The chain carries TRBV5-4 and TRBJ2-6; D is uncertain. V lost 0 bases and J lost 0, with 4 bases in between. The length of the CDR3 is 15 residues. The germline gives CDR1 SGHNT, CDR2 YYREEE (reference sequence). Written as DNA, the CDR3 is TGTGCCAGCAGCTTGGACAGCTCTGGGGCCAACGTCCTGACTTTC. Its protein product is CASSLDSSGANVLTF. The entire variable domain, with the rest obtained from reference TRBV5-4 and TRBJ2-6, is as follows: ETGVTQSPTHLIKTRGQQVTLRCSSQSGHNTVSWYQQALGQGPQFIFQYYREEENGRGNFPPRFSGLQFPNYSSELNVNALELDDSALYLCASSLDSSGANVLTFGAGSRLTVL.

This clone was found once. The chain employs TRBV28 and TRBJ1-2; D is unclear. Germline V CDR1 and CDR2: MDHEN, SYDVKM. With 3 bases removed from V and 4 bases from J, the gap between germline ends came to 9 bases. CDR3 length: 13 amino acids. DNA for the CDR3: TGTGCCAGCAGTTTTATTAGTACCTATGGCTACACCTTC. It yields the protein CASSFISTYGYTF.

This clone was counted only a few times. The chain carries TRBV3-1 (or the pseudogene TRBV3-2) and TRBJ2-7; no reliable D call. The germline CDR1 and CDR2 sequences are LGHDT and YNNKEL (reference sequence). The CDR3 is 14 amino acids. V was cut by 3 bases and J by 6 bases, with 15 bases left in between. CDR3 DNA: TGTGCCAGCAGCCAGTCAGGCCCCCTCTCCGAGCAGTACTTC. Translated, it gives CASSQSGPLSEQYF.

The chain has TRBV28 and TRBJ1-5; possibly TRBD1 for D (5 bases). Trimming stripped 7 bases from V and 5 bases from J, with 12 bases between. Germline V gene lookup returns CDR1 MDHEN and CDR2 SYDVKM. The CDR3 is 13 residues long. The CDR3 spells CASTVDTYQPQHF. For the CDR3, the DNA is TGTGCCAGCACCGTGGACACCTATCAGCCCCAGCATTTT.

J is TRBJ2-3 and V is TRBV4-3, with TRBD2 identical over 8 bases. Germline lookup yields CDR1 LGHNA and CDR2 YSLEER. The CDR3 sequence is 17 residues long. V trimming: 4 bases; J trimming: 2 bases; junction bases outside the gene matches: 11. The CDR3 sequence is CASSLQGTSGSTDTQYF. The CDR3 DNA reads as TGCGCCAGCAGCCTACAAGGAACTAGCGGATCCACAGATACGCAGTATTTT.

The rearrangement links TRBV28 to TRBJ1-1; TRBD1 might be the D (6 bases). Germline CDR1 and CDR2: MDHEN and SYDVKM. Trimming left V 5 bases short and J 7 bases short, with 11 bases between. The CDR3 runs 12 residues. CDR3 loop: CASSRGQFEAFF. DNA for the CDR3: TGTGCCAGCAGTCGAGGACAGTTTGAAGCTTTCTTT.

This clone was seen more than once but under ten times. The chain joins TRBV28 to TRBJ1-2; 7 bases are shared with TRBD1. With V trimmed by 6 bases and J by 4 bases, 8 bases remained unmatched. The CDR3 totals 14 residues. Germline V gives CDR1 MDHEN, CDR2 SYDVKM. Here the CDR3 reads CASRKPQGGYGYTF. Here the CDR3 DNA reads TGTGCCAGCAGGAAACCGCAGGGGGGCTATGGCTACACCTTC.

The CDR3 loop reads CASSALGRVAKETQYF. Written as DNA, the CDR3 is TGTGCCAGCAGCGCTCTAGGTCGTGTCGCCAAAGAGACCCAGTACTTC. This chain connects TRBV7-3 to TRBJ2-5; D is unclear. Germline V gives CDR1 SGHTA, CDR2 FQGTGA. The CDR3 is made up of 16 amino acids. The V and J ends lost 5 bases and 3 bases respectively, with 19 bases between them.

The CDR3 DNA reads as TGTGCCAGCAGTTACGCGGGCCTCACAGATACGCAGTATTTT. It codes for CASSYAGLTDTQYF. The chain links TRBV6-6 to TRBJ2-3; maybe TRBD2 (5 bases). The V end lost 2 bases, the J end lost 2 bases, and 8 bases lay between the germline ends. The germline gives CDR1 MNHNY, CDR2 SVGAGI (reference sequence). CDR3 length: 14 amino acids.

This clone has just one count. The chain couples TRBV14 to TRBJ2-3; no clear D. CDR1 is SGHDN, CDR2 FVKESK, per germline. Trimming cost V 1 base and J 5 bases, with 7 bases left between them. The CDR3 is made up of 13 amino acids. CDR3 region: CASSQAGQDTQYF. In DNA form, the CDR3 reads TGTGCCAGCAGCCAAGCTGGGCAAGATACGCAGTATTTT.

The chain combines TRBV7-2 with TRBJ2-1; 7 bases match TRBD1. Germline V gives CDR1 SGHTA, CDR2 FQGNSA. This CDR3 is built from 13 residues. The V segment lost 5 bases and the J segment 9 bases; nucleotides outside the gene matches: 7. CDR3 sequence (DNA): TGTGCCAGCAGCCCGGACAGGTTAAGTGAGCAGTTCTTC. This sequence encodes CASSPDRLSEQFF. Variable domain in full (rest from reference TRBV7-2 and TRBJ2-1): GAGVSQSPSNKVTEKGKDVELRCDPISGHTALYWYRQSLGQGLEFLIYFQGNSAPDKSGLPSDRFSAERTGGSVSTLTIQRTQQEDSAVYLCASSPDRLSEQFFGPGTRLTVL.

This chain uses TRBV5-1 with TRBJ2-5; TRBD2 is a possible D gene (6 bases). The CDR3 is 17 residues long. Germline CDR1 and CDR2: SGHRS and YFSETQ. V was cut by 4 bases and J by 3 bases, with 22 bases left in between. Written as DNA, the CDR3 is TGCGCCAGCAGCCCGACCTCTATACTCGGCGGGGAAGAGACCCAGTACTTC. Residues: CASSPTSILGGEETQYF.

As for this clone: The sample carries other DNA sequences with the same CDR3. The V call is TRBV28, the J call TRBJ2-1; D is ambiguous. Trimming pared 2 bases from V and 0 bases from J, leaving 5 bases between. Germline-derived CDR1 and CDR2 are MDHEN and SYDVKM. There are 14 residues in the CDR3. CDR3 protein: CASSLPSSYNEQFF. The CDR3 nucleotides are TGTGCCAGCAGTTTACCCAGCTCCTACAATGAGCAGTTCTTC.

This CDR3 is CASSEWRARNTDTQYF. The CDR3 DNA sequence: TGTGCCAGCAGTGAATGGAGGGCGCGGAACACAGATACGCAGTATTTT. The chain combines TRBV2 with TRBJ2-3, with TRBD2 as a possible D gene (6 bases). Germline CDR1 reads SNHLY; CDR2 reads FYNNEI. CDR3 length: 16 residues. Between the trimmed V and J ends, which lost 2 bases and 2 bases, there was a span of 14 bases.

The chain has TRBV4-2 and TRBJ2-1, with a weak D call TRBD2 (6 bases). The germline V and J ends were trimmed by 0 bases and 4 bases, with 10 bases remaining between them. Germline V gives CDR1 LGHNA, CDR2 YNFKEQ. CDR3 size: 15 residues. The CDR3 sequence: CASSQEGGSYNEQFF. The CDR3 nucleotides are TGTGCCAGCAGCCAAGAAGGAGGGAGTTACAATGAGCAGTTCTTC.

The CDR3 reads CASSYGGTAVYGYTF. The CDR3 DNA is TGTGCCAGCAGTTACGGCGGAACTGCCGTCTATGGCTACACCTTC. J is TRBJ1-2 and V is TRBV6-2 or TRBV6-3, with D unresolved. Germline-derived CDR1 and CDR2 are MNHEY and SVGEGT. With 2 bases removed from V and 4 bases from J, the gap between germline ends came to 14 bases. The CDR3 loop spans 15 amino acids.

The rearrangement uses TRBV18 and TRBJ1-4; D is undetermined. CDR3 size: 14 residues. The V end lost 3 bases, the J end lost 9 bases, and 14 bases lay between the germline ends. Germline-derived CDR1 and CDR2 are KGHSH and LQKENI. CDR3 sequence: CASSPEGGSQKLFF. CDR3 nucleotide sequence: TGTGCCAGCTCACCCGAGGGTGGCAGTCAAAAACTGTTTTTT.

The J gene is TRBJ1-1, the V gene TRBV6-5; the match to TRBD1 covers 11 bases. The CDR3 runs to 15 residues. Germline assignment: CDR1 MNHEY and CDR2 SVGAGI. Trimming took 6 bases from V and 6 from J; bases not matched to a gene: 9. CDR3 amino acids: CASRAGQGVHAEAFF. In DNA, the CDR3 is TGTGCCAGCAGGGCGGGACAGGGGGTGCACGCTGAAGCTTTCTTT.

The rearrangement joins TRBV9 to TRBJ2-2, with unresolved D. The CDR3 runs to 18 residues. Trimming shortened V by 3 bases and J by 0 bases, and 18 bases separated the two germline ends. Germline V gene sequence: CDR1 SGDLS, CDR2 YYNGEE. CDR3 nucleotides: TGTGCCAGCAGCGAGGTGGGCAGGCCGTTCGCGAACACCGGGGAGCTGTTTTTT. Its translation is CASSEVGRPFANTGELFF.

The rearrangement links TRBV6-5 to TRBJ2-7; 9 nucleotides line up with TRBD1. The V gene's germline CDR1 is MNHEY and CDR2 SVGAGI. CDR3 length: 15 amino acids. V shed 2 bases, J shed 3 bases, and the junction held 5 bases outside the gene matches. CDR3 in DNA: TGTGCCAGCAGTTACGAACAGGGGGCTCACTACGAGCAGTACTTC. Its translation is CASSYEQGAHYEQYF.

V and J are TRBV11-2 and TRBJ2-1; weak D call: TRBD1 (6 bases). CDR1 is SGHAT, CDR2 FQNNGV, per germline. Trimming left V 4 bases short and J 8 bases short, with 18 bases between. The CDR3 is 15 amino acids. The CDR3: CASSSYREEGHEQFF. The CDR3 coding sequence is TGTGCCAGCAGCTCCTACAGGGAAGAAGGGCATGAGCAGTTCTTC. Filled out from reference TRBV11-2 and TRBJ2-1, the complete variable domain reads EAGVAQSPRYKIIEKRQSVAFWCNPISGHATLYWYQQILGQGPKLLIQFQNNGVVDDSQLPKDRFSAERLKGVDSTLKIQPAKLEDSAVYLCASSSYREEGHEQFFGPGTRLTVL.

CDR3 region: CASSSGSSPLHF. The CDR3, as DNA: TGTGCCAGCAGTTCCGGTTCTTCACCCCTCCACTTT. The gene calls are TRBV27 and TRBJ1-6; no definite D call. Trimming left V 4 bases short and J 9 bases short, with 7 bases between. The CDR3 spans 12 residues. CDR1 and CDR2 from the germline V gene are MNHEY and SMNVEV (reference sequence).

This chain uses TRBV5-1 with TRBJ1-1; D possibly corresponds to TRBD1 (5 bases). Per the germline V gene, CDR1 is SGHRS and CDR2 is YFSETQ. Trimming took off 2 bases at V and 3 bases at J, with 8 bases between the two ends. The CDR3 has 13 amino acids. The CDR3 nucleotides are TGCGCCAGCAGCTTCCAGGGCGACACTGAAGCTTTCTTT. Residues: CASSFQGDTEAFF.

The chain recombines TRBV9 with TRBJ2-3; 10 nucleotides line up with TRBD2. The V and J ends lost 4 bases and 1 base, in that order; junction bases with no gene match: 6. CDR1 SGDLS and CDR2 YYNGEE come from the germline V gene. This CDR3 contains 16 residues. The CDR3: CASSLTGTSGTDTQYF. The CDR3 DNA is TGTGCCAGCAGCTTGACCGGGACTAGCGGCACAGATACGCAGTATTTT.